This T cell receptor beta chain is from a study of T cells in Graves' hyperthyroidism and ophthalmopathy. Across the study: Before treatment of any kind, peripheral blood was taken at initial diagnosis.

This clonotype occurred many times. This CDR3 is 14 amino acids long. V gave up 7 bases and J gave up 0 bases; unmatched junction bases: 4. Looked up from germline, CDR1 is MDHEN and CDR2 is SYDVKM. Amplification of TCR beta CDR3 regions was performed using RNA transcripts as template. Carried out on the TCR CDR3, a first-round RT-PCR used the HTBI primer set. TCRdb itself ran the multiplex PCR reads through MiXCR, one entry per CDR3 protein. Here the sample spans a few hundred thousand distinct CDR3 sequences, about 15% being singletons. The study included ophthalmopathy patients with Clinical Activity Score at least 3, NOSPECS grade at least 4 and duration under 3 months. Clinical symptoms, serum thyroxine and TRAb, thyroid ultrasound and orbital computed tomography together formed the diagnostic basis.

This receptor was identified in a woman aged 18-29 years with Graves' ophthalmopathy. The chain is built from TRBV28 and TRBJ1-1; TRBD1 matches 8 bases. What was sequenced was blood. CDR3 region: CASTGQGMNTEAFF. The CDR3, as DNA: TGTGCCAGCACCGGACAGGGAATGAACACTGAAGCTTTCTTT.